The 2 T cell receptor beta chains listed next were all sequenced from one sample in a study of shared clonotypes between healthy human individuals. Sequencing used immunoSEQ multiplex PCR; TCRdb keeps in-frame clones, though not all of them. Found here are some 2.4 million clones, roughly 93% of them singletons; the top ten hold about 0.39%. The specimen sequenced was naive CD4+ T cells from PBMCs. The subset is: CD45RA+ positively selected. Every receptor here comes from a man younger than 30 in good health. Some clones in this sample may be carry-over from other donors' samples.

In regard to this clone: Within the sample, other DNA sequences also encode this same CDR3. The J gene is TRBJ1-5, the V gene TRBV28; D unresolved. Germline-derived CDR1 and CDR2 are MDHEN and SYDVKM. The CDR3 extends over 11 amino acids. V was pared by 6 bases and J by 4 bases, with 4 bases between. This CDR3 is CASSPNQPQHF. As DNA, the CDR3 is TGTGCCAGCAGCCCAAATCAGCCCCAGCATTTT.

A note on this clone: Within the sample, other DNA sequences also encode this same CDR3. The chain recombines TRBV28 with TRBJ1-4, with 9 bases identical to TRBD1. CDR3 length: 14 amino acids. Losses at the gene ends were 5 bases for V and 8 bases for J; bases not matched to a gene: 6. The germline CDR1 and CDR2 sequences are MDHEN and SYDVKM. The CDR3 nucleotides are TGTGCCAGCAGTCTGGGACAGGGAGGAGAAAAACTGTTTTTT. Translating gives CASSLGQGGEKLFF.